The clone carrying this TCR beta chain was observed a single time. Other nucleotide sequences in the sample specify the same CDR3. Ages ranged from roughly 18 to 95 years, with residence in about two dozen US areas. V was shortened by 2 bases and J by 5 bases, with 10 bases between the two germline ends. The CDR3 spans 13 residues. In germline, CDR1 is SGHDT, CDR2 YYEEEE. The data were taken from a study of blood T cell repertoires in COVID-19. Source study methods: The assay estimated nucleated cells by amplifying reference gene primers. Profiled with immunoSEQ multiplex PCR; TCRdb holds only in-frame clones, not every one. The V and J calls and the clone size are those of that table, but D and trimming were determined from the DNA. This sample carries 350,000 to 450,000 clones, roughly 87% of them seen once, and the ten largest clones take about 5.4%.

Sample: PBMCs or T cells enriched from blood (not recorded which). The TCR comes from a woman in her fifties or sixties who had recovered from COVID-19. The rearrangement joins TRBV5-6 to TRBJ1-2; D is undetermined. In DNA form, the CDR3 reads TGTGCCAGCAGCTTAGGAGGGTCTTATGGCTACACCTTC. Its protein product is CASSLGGSYGYTF.